This T cell receptor beta chain was recovered during a study of cytomegalovirus exposure and HLA in healthy donors. The CDR3 is 12 residues long. Germline lookup yields CDR1 LNHDA and CDR2 SQIVND (reference sequence). The J segment lost 8 bases and the V segment lost 9 bases, leaving 5 bases of the junction unmatched. Amplification used 60 Vbeta primers and 13 Jbeta primers. The protocol was immunoSEQ multiplex PCR, while the TCRdb copy is restricted to in-frame clones and leaves out a portion. This sample has 85,000 to 120,000 clones, with roughly 82% found just once. The sample taken for sequencing was PBMCs. The clonotype comes from a man aged 50 to 60 in good health and CMV-seronegative. This chain uses TRBV19 with TRBJ1-4, with 8 positions matching TRBD1. The CDR3 here is CASRQGREKLFF. The CDR3 nucleotides read TGTGCCAGCCGACAGGGGCGGGAAAAACTGTTTTTT.